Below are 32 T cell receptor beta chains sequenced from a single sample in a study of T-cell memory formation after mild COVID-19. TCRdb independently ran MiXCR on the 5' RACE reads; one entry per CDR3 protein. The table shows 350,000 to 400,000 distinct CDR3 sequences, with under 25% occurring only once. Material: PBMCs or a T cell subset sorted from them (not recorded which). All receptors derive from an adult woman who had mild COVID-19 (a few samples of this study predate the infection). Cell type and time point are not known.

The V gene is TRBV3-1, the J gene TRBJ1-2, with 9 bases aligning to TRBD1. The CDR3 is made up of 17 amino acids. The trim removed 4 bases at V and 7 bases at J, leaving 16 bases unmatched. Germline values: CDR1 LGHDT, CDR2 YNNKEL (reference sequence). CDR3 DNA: TGTGCCAGCAGCCCCTTAAGGACAGGGGTCCCCCGGGGTGGCTACACCTTC. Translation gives CASSPLRTGVPRGGYTF.

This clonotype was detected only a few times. The DNA for the CDR3 is TGCAGAGCTTCTCGGGGAACTAGCGGGAGGGTTTCCATCTACGAGCAGTACTTC. It yields the protein CRASRGTSGRVSIYEQYF. The V call is TRBV20-1, the J call TRBJ2-7, with 13 positions matching TRBD2. Germline CDR1 reads DFQATT; CDR2 reads SNEGSKA (reference sequence). The CDR3 totals 18 residues.

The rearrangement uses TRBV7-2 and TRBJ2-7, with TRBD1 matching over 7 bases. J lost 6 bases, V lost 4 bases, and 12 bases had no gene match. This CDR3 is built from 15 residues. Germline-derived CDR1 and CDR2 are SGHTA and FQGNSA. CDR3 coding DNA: TGTGCCAGCAGCTCGCTAGACAGGGACGCGTCCGAGCAGTACTTC. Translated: CASSSLDRDASEQYF.

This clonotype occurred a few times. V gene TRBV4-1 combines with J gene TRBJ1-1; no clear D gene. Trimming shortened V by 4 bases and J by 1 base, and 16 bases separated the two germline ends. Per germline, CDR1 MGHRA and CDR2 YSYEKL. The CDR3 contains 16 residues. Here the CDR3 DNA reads TGCGCCAGCAGCCCAAATGGTGCCAGCTGGAACACTGAAGCTTTCTTT. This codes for CASSPNGASWNTEAFF.

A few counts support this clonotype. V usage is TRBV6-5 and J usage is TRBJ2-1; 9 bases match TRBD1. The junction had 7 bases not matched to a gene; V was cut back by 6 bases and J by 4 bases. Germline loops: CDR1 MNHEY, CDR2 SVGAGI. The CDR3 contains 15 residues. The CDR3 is CASSGTGSRYNEQFF. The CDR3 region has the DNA TGTGCCAGCAGCGGGACAGGGAGTCGGTACAATGAGCAGTTCTTC.

The CDR3 sequence is CASSSIRQGLVYGYTF. The CDR3 DNA sequence: TGTGCCAGCAGCTCGATCCGACAGGGGCTCGTCTATGGCTACACCTTC. The chain couples TRBV7-9 to TRBJ1-2; 8 bases align to TRBD1. Germline CDR1 is SEHNR and CDR2 is FQNEAQ (reference sequence). This CDR3 is 16 amino acids long. Trimming at V came to 4 bases and at J to 4 bases, leaving 11 bases not matched to a gene.

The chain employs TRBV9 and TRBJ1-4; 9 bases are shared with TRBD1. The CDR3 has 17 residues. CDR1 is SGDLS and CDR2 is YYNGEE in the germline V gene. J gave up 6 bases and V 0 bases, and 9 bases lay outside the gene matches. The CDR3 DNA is TGTGCCAGCAGCGTAGAAGGGACAGGGTTCATCTATGAAAAACTGTTTTTT. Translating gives CASSVEGTGFIYEKLFF. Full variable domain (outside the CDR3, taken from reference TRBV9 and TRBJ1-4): DSGVTQTPKHLITATGQRVTLRCSPRSGDLSVYWYQQSLDQGLQFLIQYYNGEERAKGNILERFSAQQFPDLHSELNLSSLELGDSALYFCASSVEGTGFIYEKLFFGSGTQLSVL.

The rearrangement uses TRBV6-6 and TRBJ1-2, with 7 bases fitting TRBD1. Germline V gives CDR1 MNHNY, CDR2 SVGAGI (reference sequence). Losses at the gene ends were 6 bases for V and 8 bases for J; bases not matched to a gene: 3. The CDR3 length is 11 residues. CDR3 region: CASREQGGYTF. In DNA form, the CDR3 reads TGTGCCAGCAGGGAACAGGGGGGCTACACCTTC.

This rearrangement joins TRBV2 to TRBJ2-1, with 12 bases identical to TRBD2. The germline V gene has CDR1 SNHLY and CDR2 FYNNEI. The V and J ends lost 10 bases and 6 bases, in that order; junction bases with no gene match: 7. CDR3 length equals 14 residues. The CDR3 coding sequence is TGTGCCACCCTAGCGGGGGGGCCCATCAATGAGCAGTTCTTC. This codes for CATLAGGPINEQFF.

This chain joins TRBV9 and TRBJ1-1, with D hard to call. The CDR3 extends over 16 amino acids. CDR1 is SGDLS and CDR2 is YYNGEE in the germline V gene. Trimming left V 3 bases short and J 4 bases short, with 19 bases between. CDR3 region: CASSALTGSGLTEAFF. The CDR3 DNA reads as TGTGCCAGCAGCGCTTTGACGGGGAGTGGTCTCACTGAAGCTTTCTTT.

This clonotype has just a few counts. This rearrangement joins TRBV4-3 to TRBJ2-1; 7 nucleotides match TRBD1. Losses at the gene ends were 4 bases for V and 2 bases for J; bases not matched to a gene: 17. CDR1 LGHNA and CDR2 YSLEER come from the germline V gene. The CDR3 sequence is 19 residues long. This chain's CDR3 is CASSPRQGPLGAAYNEQFF. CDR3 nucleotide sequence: TGCGCCAGCAGCCCGCGACAGGGACCCCTCGGAGCCGCCTACAATGAGCAGTTCTTC.

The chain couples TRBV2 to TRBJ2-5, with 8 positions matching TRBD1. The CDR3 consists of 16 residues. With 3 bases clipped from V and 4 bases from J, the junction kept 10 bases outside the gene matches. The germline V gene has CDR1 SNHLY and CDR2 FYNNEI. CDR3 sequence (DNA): TGTGCCAGCAGTGACCTTGGGACAGGCTCAGGAGAGACCCAGTACTTC. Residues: CASSDLGTGSGETQYF.

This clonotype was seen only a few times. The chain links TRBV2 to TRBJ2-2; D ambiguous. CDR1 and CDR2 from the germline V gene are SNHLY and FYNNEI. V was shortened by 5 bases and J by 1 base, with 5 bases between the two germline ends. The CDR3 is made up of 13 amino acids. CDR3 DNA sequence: TGTGCCAGCAGTAAAGAGAACACCGGGGAGCTGTTTTTT. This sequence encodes CASSKENTGELFF. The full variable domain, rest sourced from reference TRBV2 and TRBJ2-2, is EPEVTQTPSHQVTQMGQEVILRCVPISNHLYFYWYRQILGQKVEFLVSFYNNEISEKSEIFDDQFSVERPDGSNFTLKIRSTKLEDSAMYFCASSKENTGELFFGEGSRLTVL.

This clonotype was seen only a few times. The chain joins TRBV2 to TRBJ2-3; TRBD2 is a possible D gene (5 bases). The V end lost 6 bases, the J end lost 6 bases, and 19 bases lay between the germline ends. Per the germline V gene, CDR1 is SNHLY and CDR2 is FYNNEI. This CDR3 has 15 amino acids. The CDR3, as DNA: TGTGCCAGCAGCCAAGAGGGTCGGGTGGGCGATACGCAGTATTTT. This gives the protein CASSQEGRVGDTQYF.

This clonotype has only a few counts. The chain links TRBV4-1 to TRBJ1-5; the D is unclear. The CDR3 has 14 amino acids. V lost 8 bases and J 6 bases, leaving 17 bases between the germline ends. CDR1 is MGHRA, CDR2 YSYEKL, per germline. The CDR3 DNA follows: TGCGCCAGCCAGCGGAATGGAGTGGGTCAGCCCCAGCATTTT. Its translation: CASQRNGVGQPQHF.

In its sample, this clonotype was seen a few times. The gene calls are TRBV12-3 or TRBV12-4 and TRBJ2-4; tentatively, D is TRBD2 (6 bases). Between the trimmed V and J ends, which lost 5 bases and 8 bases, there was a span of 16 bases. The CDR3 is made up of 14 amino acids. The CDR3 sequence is CASSPWSGGDIQYF. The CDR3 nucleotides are TGTGCCAGCAGTCCCTGGAGCGGAGGGGACATTCAGTACTTC.

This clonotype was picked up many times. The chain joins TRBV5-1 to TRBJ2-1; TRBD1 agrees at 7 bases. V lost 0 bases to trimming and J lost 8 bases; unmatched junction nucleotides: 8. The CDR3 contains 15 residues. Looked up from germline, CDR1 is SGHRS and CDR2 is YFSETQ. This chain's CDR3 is CASSLGAGTVDEQFF. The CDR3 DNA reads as TGCGCCAGCAGCTTGGGAGCCGGGACAGTGGATGAGCAGTTCTTC.

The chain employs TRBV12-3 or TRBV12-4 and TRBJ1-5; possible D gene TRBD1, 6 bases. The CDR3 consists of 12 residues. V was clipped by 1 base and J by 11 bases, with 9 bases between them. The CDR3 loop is CASSLGGAAQHF. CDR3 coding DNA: TGTGCCAGCAGTTTAGGGGGGGCGGCCCAGCATTTT.

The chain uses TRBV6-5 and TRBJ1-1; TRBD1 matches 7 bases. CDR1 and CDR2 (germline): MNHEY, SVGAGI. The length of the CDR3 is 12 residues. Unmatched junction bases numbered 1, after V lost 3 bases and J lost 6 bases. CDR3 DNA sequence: TGTGCCAGCAGTTATGGGACAGCTGAAGCTTTCTTT. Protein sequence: CASSYGTAEAFF.

The CDR3, as DNA: TGTGCCAGCAGCACGAGACAGGGAATGATGAGGACAGATACGCAGTATTTT. Encoded protein: CASSTRQGMMRTDTQYF. The chain carries TRBV11-2 and TRBJ2-3; TRBD1 aligns across 7 bases. Trimming cost V 5 bases and J 3 bases; bases outside gene matches: 14. Looked up from germline, CDR1 is SGHAT and CDR2 is FQNNGV. The CDR3 runs to 17 residues.

The DNA of the CDR3 is TGTGCCAGCTCACCCGCCCTCCGTCTCAACACCGGGGAGCTGTTTTTT. This codes for CASSPALRLNTGELFF. The rearrangement uses TRBV18 and TRBJ2-2; D is ambiguous. Trimming left V 3 bases short and J 2 bases short, with 13 bases between. Germline V gene sequence: CDR1 KGHSH, CDR2 LQKENI. This CDR3 comprises 16 residues.

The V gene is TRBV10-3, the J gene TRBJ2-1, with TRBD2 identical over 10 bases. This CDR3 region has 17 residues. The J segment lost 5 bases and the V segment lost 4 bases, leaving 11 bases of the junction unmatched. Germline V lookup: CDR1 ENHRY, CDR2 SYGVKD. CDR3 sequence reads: CAISGGVSSGRNNEQFF. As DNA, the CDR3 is TGTGCCATCAGTGGAGGGGTATCTAGCGGGAGAAACAATGAGCAGTTCTTC.

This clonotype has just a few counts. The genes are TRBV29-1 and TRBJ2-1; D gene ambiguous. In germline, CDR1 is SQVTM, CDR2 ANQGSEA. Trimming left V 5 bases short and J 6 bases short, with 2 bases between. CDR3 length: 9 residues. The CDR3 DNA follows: TGCAGCGTTCCCAATGAGCAGTTCTTC. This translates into CSVPNEQFF.

The CDR3, as DNA: TGTGCCAGCAATGGAGCGGGGCCTACGCAGTATTTT. Translating gives CASNGAGPTQYF. The chain links TRBV2 to TRBJ2-3; the match to TRBD2 covers 7 bases. Germline-derived CDR1 and CDR2 are SNHLY and FYNNEI. V dropped 7 bases and J dropped 8; count of bases not matched to a gene: 6. This CDR3 is built from 12 residues.

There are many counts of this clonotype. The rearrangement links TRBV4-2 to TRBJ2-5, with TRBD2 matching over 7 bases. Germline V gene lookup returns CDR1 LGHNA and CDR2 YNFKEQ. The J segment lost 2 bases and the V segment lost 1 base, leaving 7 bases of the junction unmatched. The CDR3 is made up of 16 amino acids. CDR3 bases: TGTGCCAGCAGCCAAGCGGTAGCGGGCCTACAAGAGACCCAGTACTTC. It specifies CASSQAVAGLQETQYF.

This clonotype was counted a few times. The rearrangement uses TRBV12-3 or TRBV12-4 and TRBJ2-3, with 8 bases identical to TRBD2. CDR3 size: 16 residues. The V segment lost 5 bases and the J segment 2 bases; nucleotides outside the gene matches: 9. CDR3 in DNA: TGTGCCAGCAGTCCACTTGGGACTAGGGACACAGATACGCAGTATTTT. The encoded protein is CASSPLGTRDTDTQYF.

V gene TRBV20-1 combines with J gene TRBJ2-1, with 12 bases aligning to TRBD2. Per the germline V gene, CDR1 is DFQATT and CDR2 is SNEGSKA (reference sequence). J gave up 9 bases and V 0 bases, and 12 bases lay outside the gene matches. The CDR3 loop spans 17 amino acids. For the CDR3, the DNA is TGCAGTGCTAGAGACTGGACACTAGCGGGGGGTTTCGGTGAGCAGTTCTTC. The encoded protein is CSARDWTLAGGFGEQFF.

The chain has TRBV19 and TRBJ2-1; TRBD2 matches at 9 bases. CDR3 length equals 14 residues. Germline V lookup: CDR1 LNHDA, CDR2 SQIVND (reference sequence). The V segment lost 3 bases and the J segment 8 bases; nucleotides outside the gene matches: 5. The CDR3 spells CASSMGLAPHEQFF. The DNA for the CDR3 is TGTGCCAGTAGTATGGGACTAGCTCCCCATGAGCAGTTCTTC.

CDR3 in DNA: TGTGCCAGCACCTCGGTTCTTTTGGAGACCCAGTACTTC. This encodes CASTSVLLETQYF. The chain links TRBV12-3 or TRBV12-4 to TRBJ2-5; D remains ambiguous. The CDR3 spans 13 residues. Trimming removed 7 bases from V and 5 bases from J, with 14 bases in between.

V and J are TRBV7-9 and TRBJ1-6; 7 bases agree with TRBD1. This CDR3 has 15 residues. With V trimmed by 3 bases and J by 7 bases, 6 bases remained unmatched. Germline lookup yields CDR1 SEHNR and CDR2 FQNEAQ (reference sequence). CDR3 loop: CASSLRQGGNSPLHF. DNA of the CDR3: TGTGCCAGCAGCTTGCGACAGGGTGGGAATTCACCCCTCCACTTT. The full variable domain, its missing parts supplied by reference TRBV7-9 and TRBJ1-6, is DTGVSQNPRHKITKRGQNVTFRCDPISEHNRLYWYRQTLGQGPEFLTYFQNEAQLEKSRLLSDRFSAERPKGSFSTLEIQRTEQGDSAMYLCASSLRQGGNSPLHFGNGTRLTVT.

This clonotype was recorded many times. The CDR3 is CSVVLLGDLSTDTQYF. CDR3 coding DNA: TGCAGCGTTGTTCTCCTAGGGGATTTGAGCACAGATACGCAGTATTTT. The chain is built from TRBV29-1 and TRBJ2-3; perhaps TRBD1 as D (5 bases). The CDR3 totals 16 residues. The germline gives CDR1 SQVTM, CDR2 ANQGSEA. The ends were cut back, 4 bases at V and 0 bases at J, with 17 bases in the middle.

The CDR3 is CSARAGTNEKLFF. For the CDR3, the DNA is TGCAGTGCTAGGGCTGGGACCAATGAAAAACTGTTTTTT. The chain is built from TRBV20-1 and TRBJ1-4, with D possibly being TRBD1 (5 bases). The germline V gene encodes CDR1 DFQATT and CDR2 SNEGSKA (reference sequence). This CDR3 has 13 amino acids. The ends were cut back, 3 bases at V and 5 bases at J, with 10 bases in the middle.